Presented here are 28 T cell receptor beta chains from one specimen sequenced in a study of blood T cell repertoires in COVID-19. Here immunoSEQ multiplex PCR was the method, and the copy in TCRdb shows in-frame clones only, minus some. Seen here are some 120,000 clones, about 80% observed once, and the top ten hold around 7.5%. The specimen was peripheral blood. These receptor sequences come from a man in his 70s with active or convalescent COVID-19.

The rearrangement links TRBV6-2 or TRBV6-3 to TRBJ2-3, with D maybe TRBD2 (6 bases). Trimming removed 6 bases at V and 2 bases at J, with 15 bases between. Germline CDR1 MNHEY, CDR2 SVGEGT. The CDR3 spans 15 residues. CDR3 sequence reads: CASSKAGLPTDTQYF. The CDR3 coding sequence is TGTGCCAGCAGCAAGGCGGGATTACCCACAGATACGCAGTATTTT.

The V and J genes are TRBV7-3 and TRBJ1-5, with 7 bases identical to TRBD1. Germline loops: CDR1 SGHTA, CDR2 FQGTGA. The length of the CDR3 is 14 residues. V was pared by 4 bases and J by 5 bases, with 5 bases of the junction left unmatched. CDR3 sequence: CASSSRQGDQPQHF. The CDR3, as DNA: TGTGCCAGCAGCTCGAGACAGGGCGATCAGCCCCAGCATTTT.

This clone occurred a few times. The chain links TRBV27 to TRBJ2-7; 8 bases map to TRBD1. The germline CDR1 and CDR2 sequences are MNHEY and SMNVEV (reference sequence). The CDR3 has 14 residues. V shed 6 bases, J shed 5 bases, and the junction held 9 bases outside the gene matches. In nucleotides, the CDR3 is TGTGCCAGCAGAAGGAAGACAGGGGTCAACGAGCAGTACTTC. Amino acids: CASRRKTGVNEQYF.

The chain combines TRBV28 with TRBJ1-1, with TRBD1 matching 9 bases. Per germline, CDR1 MDHEN and CDR2 SYDVKM. With V trimmed by 2 bases and J by 4 bases, 2 bases remained unmatched. The CDR3 runs 14 residues. The CDR3 reads CASSLTGGGTEAFF. CDR3 DNA: TGTGCCAGCAGTTTAACAGGGGGCGGCACTGAAGCTTTCTTT.

Written as DNA, the CDR3 is TGTGCCAGCAGTTTAGGACAGTATAATTCACCCCTCCACTTT. It is translated as CASSLGQYNSPLHF. V gene TRBV27 combines with J gene TRBJ1-6; perhaps TRBD1 as D (6 bases). V was shortened by 2 bases and J by 4 bases, with 6 bases between the two germline ends. CDR1 and CDR2 (germline): MNHEY, SMNVEV (reference sequence). The length of the CDR3 is 14 residues.

The chain recombines TRBV13 with TRBJ2-1; 9 bases are a match to TRBD2. Looked up from germline, CDR1 is PRHDT and CDR2 is FYEKMQ (reference sequence). The CDR3 is 16 residues long. Losses at the gene ends were 0 bases for V and 4 bases for J; bases not matched to a gene: 4. CDR3 protein: CASSLGRLAGYNEQFF. The CDR3 DNA is TGTGCCAGCAGCTTAGGCCGTCTAGCGGGGTACAATGAGCAGTTCTTC.

The chain combines TRBV12-5 with TRBJ1-1; TRBD1 matches at 7 bases. Germline CDR1 is LGHNT and CDR2 is FRNRAP. The CDR3 loop spans 15 amino acids. Germline trimming cut 2 bases from V and 1 base from J; bases unmatched to any gene: 4. The CDR3: CASGLPGGGNTEAFF. The CDR3 DNA sequence: TGTGCTAGTGGTTTGCCAGGGGGAGGGAACACTGAAGCTTTCTTT. Full variable domain (outside the CDR3, taken from reference TRBV12-5 and TRBJ1-1): DARVTQTPRHKVTEMGQEVTMRCQPILGHNTVFWYRQTMMQGLELLAYFRNRAPLDDSGMPKDRFSAEMPDATLATLKIQPSEPRDSAVYFCASGLPGGGNTEAFFGQGTRLTVV.

The chain uses TRBV30 and TRBJ2-5; TRBD1 is a possible D gene (6 bases). Trimming cost V 1 base and J 3 bases, with 12 bases left between them. The germline V gene has CDR1 GTSNPN and CDR2 SVGIG (reference sequence). The CDR3 has 14 residues. The CDR3 DNA reads as TGTGCCTGGAGTGGTTGGACAGCGAAAGAGACCCAGTACTTC. Its protein is CAWSGWTAKETQYF.

Comment on this clone: This CDR3 is also generated by other DNA sequences in the sample. The rearrangement uses TRBV29-1 and TRBJ1-5; 7 bases map to TRBD1. CDR3 length: 13 residues. The V and J ends lost 6 bases and 3 bases, in that order; junction bases with no gene match: 5. CDR1 is SQVTM and CDR2 is ANQGSEA in the germline V gene. The CDR3 here is CSVATGVNQPQHF. The CDR3 nucleotides read TGCAGCGTGGCAACAGGGGTCAATCAGCCCCAGCATTTT.

The chain combines TRBV7-2 with TRBJ2-3; D gene uncertain. Deletions cut 5 bases from V and 4 bases from J, with 13 bases between. This CDR3 contains 14 residues. Germline V lookup: CDR1 SGHTA, CDR2 FQGNSA. The CDR3 here is CASSPTRVADTQYF. DNA of the CDR3: TGTGCCAGCAGCCCAACCCGCGTCGCAGATACGCAGTATTTT.

The chain is built from TRBV10-3 and TRBJ2-7, with D possibly matching TRBD1 (5 bases). Trimming left V 2 bases short and J 9 bases short, with 17 bases between. The germline gives CDR1 ENHRY, CDR2 SYGVKD. The length of the CDR3 is 14 residues. CDR3 region: CAISETPGWGRQYF. CDR3 bases: TGTGCCATCAGTGAGACGCCAGGGTGGGGTCGGCAGTACTTC.

The V call is TRBV15, the J call TRBJ2-3, with 9 bases fitting TRBD1. With 3 bases clipped from V and 3 bases from J, the junction kept 4 bases outside the gene matches. Germline V gene sequence: CDR1 LNHNV, CDR2 YYDKDF (reference sequence). This CDR3 comprises 15 residues. CDR3 sequence reads: CATSRRGQGTDTQYF. The CDR3 DNA reads as TGTGCCACCAGCAGGCGGGGACAGGGTACAGATACGCAGTATTTT.

This chain joins TRBV10-3 and TRBJ1-5; TRBD1 might be the D (6 bases). The CDR3 has 14 residues. In germline, CDR1 is ENHRY, CDR2 SYGVKD. Deletions cut 10 bases from V and 3 bases from J, with 16 bases between. The CDR3 sequence is CATREDSLNQPQHF. The CDR3 DNA follows: TGTGCCACCCGAGAGGACAGCCTCAATCAGCCCCAGCATTTT.

The chain recombines TRBV5-1 with TRBJ2-5; 7 bases are a match to TRBD1. Germline V gene data show CDR1 as SGHRS and CDR2 as YFSETQ. The CDR3 totals 13 residues. The V and J ends lost 4 bases and 4 bases, in that order; junction bases with no gene match: 4. CDR3 protein: CASSMSGGETQYF. The CDR3 DNA reads as TGCGCCAGCAGCATGTCAGGGGGAGAGACCCAGTACTTC.

The rearrangement uses TRBV10-3 and TRBJ1-4, with 9 nucleotides matching TRBD1. In germline, CDR1 is ENHRY, CDR2 SYGVKD. V trimming: 6 bases; J trimming: 5 bases; junction bases outside the gene matches: 7. This CDR3 region has 15 residues. This chain's CDR3 is CAIRGTQGANEKLFF. The DNA of the CDR3 is TGTGCCATCAGAGGGACACAGGGGGCAAATGAAAAACTGTTTTTT.

The gene calls are TRBV6-6 and TRBJ1-3, with D perhaps TRBD1 (6 bases). Trimming shortened V by 6 bases and J by 1 base, and 7 bases separated the two germline ends. CDR1 is MNHNY and CDR2 is SVGAGI in the germline V gene (reference sequence). This CDR3 has 13 residues. The CDR3: CASRQGSGNTIYF. As DNA, the CDR3 is TGTGCCAGCAGACAGGGTTCTGGAAACACCATATATTTT.

V usage is TRBV4-2 and J usage is TRBJ2-3, with 10 bases that match TRBD2. This CDR3 has 17 residues. V shed 1 base, J shed 4 bases, and the junction held 8 bases outside the gene matches. Germline CDR1 is LGHNA and CDR2 is YNFKEQ. This chain's CDR3 is CASSQVLASGGSDTQYF. As DNA, the CDR3 is TGTGCCAGCAGCCAAGTTCTCGCTAGCGGGGGCTCAGATACGCAGTATTTT.

The chain uses TRBV7-8 and TRBJ2-7; D possibly corresponds to TRBD2 (6 bases). Deletions cut 1 base from V and 4 bases from J, with 8 bases between. Germline V gene lookup returns CDR1 SGHVS and CDR2 FQNEAQ. CDR3 size: 13 residues. The CDR3 DNA follows: TGTGCCAGCAGCTTAGGTGGGACTTACGAGCAGTACTTC. It yields the protein CASSLGGTYEQYF.

The chain has TRBV19 and TRBJ2-7, with 9 bases that match TRBD1. The germline V gene has CDR1 LNHDA and CDR2 SQIVND (reference sequence). This CDR3 is built from 18 residues. V shed 5 bases, J shed 2 bases, and the junction held 16 bases outside the gene matches. CDR3: CASSPGQGRIEPTYEQYF. DNA for the CDR3: TGTGCCAGTAGTCCGGGACAGGGTCGAATAGAGCCCACCTACGAGCAGTACTTC.

The genes are TRBV6-5 and TRBJ2-5; TRBD1 is a possible D gene (6 bases). This CDR3 is 15 amino acids long. CDR1 and CDR2 (germline): MNHEY, SVGAGI. V was clipped by 7 bases and J by 4 bases, with 19 bases between them. The CDR3 is CASTTRQGLTETQYF. CDR3 sequence (DNA): TGTGCCAGCACGACCCGTCAGGGGCTGACAGAGACCCAGTACTTC.

This clone was observed a few times. The chain employs TRBV28 and TRBJ1-2; 10 nucleotides match TRBD1. Trimming at V came to 3 bases and at J to 4 bases, leaving 5 bases not matched to a gene. Looked up from germline, CDR1 is MDHEN and CDR2 is SYDVKM. This CDR3 region has 15 residues. Here the CDR3 reads CASSFPGQGFYGYTF. CDR3 sequence (DNA): TGTGCCAGCAGTTTCCCGGGACAGGGGTTCTATGGCTACACCTTC.

In DNA form, the CDR3 reads TGTGCCAGCAGCTTAGACCACACAGGGTTTTCGGACTATGGCTACACCTTC. Residues: CASSLDHTGFSDYGYTF. The chain is built from TRBV7-2 and TRBJ1-2; TRBD1 might be the D (6 bases). V lost 1 base to trimming and J lost 3 bases, with 18 bases between them. Germline V gene data show CDR1 as SGHTA and CDR2 as FQGNSA. The CDR3 extends over 17 amino acids.

This clone was recorded a few times. The rearrangement uses TRBV6-2 or TRBV6-3 and TRBJ1-6; no reliable D call. Germline V gene sequence: CDR1 MNHEY, CDR2 SVGEGT. The CDR3 runs 14 residues. Trimming stripped 2 bases from V and 8 bases from J, with 10 bases between. This CDR3 is CASSYELYYSPLHF. As DNA, the CDR3 is TGTGCCAGCAGTTACGAGTTGTACTATTCACCCCTCCACTTT.

Notes on this clone: The sample contains more than one DNA sequence encoding this CDR3. The chain is built from TRBV18 and TRBJ1-1; the D gene is possibly TRBD1 (5 bases). The germline V gene encodes CDR1 KGHSH and CDR2 LQKENI. CDR3 length: 13 amino acids. The V end was cut by 5 bases, the J end by 1 base, with 8 bases between. This CDR3 is CASSSQGNTEAFF. CDR3 DNA: TGTGCCAGCTCATCCCAGGGGAACACTGAAGCTTTCTTT.

The V call is TRBV7-2, the J call TRBJ1-1; TRBD1 matches at 9 bases. The germline CDR1 and CDR2 sequences are SGHTA and FQGNSA. V was pared by 4 bases and J by 3 bases, with 6 bases of the junction left unmatched. This CDR3 comprises 15 residues. The CDR3 DNA sequence: TGTGCCAGCAGCTCATTGACAGGGGGGTACACTGAAGCTTTCTTT. Protein product: CASSSLTGGYTEAFF.

The chain links TRBV7-2 to TRBJ1-2, with a weak D call TRBD1 (6 bases). The germline CDR1 and CDR2 sequences are SGHTA and FQGNSA. V lost 4 bases and J lost 1, with 13 bases in between. CDR3 length: 15 residues. DNA of the CDR3: TGTGCCAGCAGCTCATATAGGACAGATAACTATGGCTACACCTTC. Protein sequence: CASSSYRTDNYGYTF.

The gene calls are TRBV5-1 and TRBJ1-1; D possibly corresponds to TRBD1 (6 bases). This CDR3 region has 14 residues. Trimming left V 2 bases short and J 11 bases short, with 19 bases between. Germline V gene sequence: CDR1 SGHRS, CDR2 YFSETQ. DNA for the CDR3: TGCGCCAGCAGCTTTGGGGGCGTGGGTAGATCGGCTTTCTTT. Its translation is CASSFGGVGRSAFF.

CDR3 bases: TGTGCCAGCAGTTTCGACGGGGTGTCTACCACTGAAGCTTTCTTT. As protein: CASSFDGVSTTEAFF. The rearrangement joins TRBV28 to TRBJ1-1; D is uncertain. This CDR3 spans 15 amino acids. V was clipped by 3 bases and J by 4 bases, with 15 bases between them. Germline lookup yields CDR1 MDHEN and CDR2 SYDVKM. Full variable domain (rest looked up from reference TRBV28 and TRBJ1-1): DVKVTQSSRYLVKRTGEKVFLECVQDMDHENMFWYRQDPGLGLRLIYFSYDVKMKEKGDIPEGYSVSREKKERFSLILESASTNQTSMYLCASSFDGVSTTEAFFGQGTRLTVV.